This T cell receptor beta chain was sequenced during a study of blood T cell repertoires in COVID-19. Some clones are missing from TCRdb's copy, which holds only in-frame ones; the method was immunoSEQ multiplex PCR. The sample lists about 230,000 clones; about nine tenths were seen once. Per germline, CDR1 MNHEY and CDR2 SVGEGT. V was shortened by 0 bases and J by 2 bases, with 10 bases between the two germline ends. The CDR3 consists of 15 residues. The sequencing input was PBMCs or T cells enriched from blood (not recorded which). This receptor was obtained from a woman in her 30s with acute COVID-19. The rearrangement uses TRBV6-2 or TRBV6-3 and TRBJ1-2; D may be TRBD1 (6 bases). CDR3: CASSYSQGYNYGYTF. The CDR3 coding sequence is TGTGCCAGCAGTTACTCACAGGGATACAACTATGGCTACACCTTC.